These T cell receptor beta chains were read from a single sample in a study of cytomegalovirus exposure and HLA in healthy donors. Profiled with immunoSEQ multiplex PCR; TCRdb holds only in-frame clones, not every one. The table lists fewer than 200,000 clones, around 80% of them singletons, with 1.7% in the top ten. Sequenced: PBMCs. The receptors were gathered from a man aged 35 to 55 in good health and CMV-seropositive. The CDR3 runs from the conserved cysteine through the conserved F or W. Each record gives: clone size, D gene, J gene, V gene, CDR3 DNA, CDR3 protein. D genes are given only for firm matches. Clone size is not always given. Where it is, it says once, few, many or a class for expanded clones.

-	TRBD2	TRBJ2-5	TRBV15	TGTGCCACCAGCAAACGGGAGGGCCTAGAGACCCAGTACTTC	CATSKREGLETQYF
-	TRBD2	TRBJ2-2	TRBV27	TGTGCCAGCAGTCCCCGGGGGGGCTCGGTCGGGGAGCTGTTTTTT	CASSPRGGSVGELFF
-	-	TRBJ2-3	TRBV5-1	TGCGCCAGCGCAGGGACTTTTACAACAGATACGCAGTATTTT	CASAGTFTTDTQYF
-	-	TRBJ1-2	TRBV5-4	TGTGCCAGCAGCTTGGGGGGCAGGGGCAACTATGGCTACACCTTC	CASSLGGRGNYGYTF
-	TRBD2	TRBJ2-1	TRBV2	TGTGCCAGCAGTGAAGCAAGGGGACTAGGTCGCAATGAGCAGTTCTTC	CASSEARGLGRNEQFF
-	-	TRBJ1-3	TRBV28	TGTGCCAGCAGTTTGGCGGGTTACTCTGGAAACACCATATATTTT	CASSLAGYSGNTIYF
-	-	TRBJ1-1	TRBV6-6	TGTGCCAGCTCACACAGGGAGAACACTGAAGCTTTCTTT	CASSHRENTEAFF
-	-	TRBJ1-1	TRBV10-1	TGCGCCAGCAGTGAAAGGGGGAACACTGAAGCTTTCTTT	CASSERGNTEAFF
-	TRBD2	TRBJ2-2	TRBV7-6	TGTGCCAGCAGCTTGGAACTAGCGGGGATCGGGGAGCTGTTTTTT	CASSLELAGIGELFF
-	-	TRBJ1-5	TRBV25-1	TGTGCCAGCAGTCCATCCGGGGGTGGACAGCCCCAGCATTTT	CASSPSGGGQPQHF
-	TRBD1	TRBJ2-6	TRBV10-1	TGCGCCAGCAGCTTACGGGACAGGGTAACTGGGGCCAACGTCCTGACTTTC	CASSLRDRVTGANVLTF
-	TRBD2	TRBJ2-7	TRBV6-5	TGTGCCAGCAGTGTCGGCCTAGCGGGCTACGAGCAGTACTTC	CASSVGLAGYEQYF
-	-	TRBJ2-2	TRBV7-2	TGTGCCAGTACCTTCCTATGGAACACCGGGGAGCTGTTTTTT	CASTFLWNTGELFF
-	TRBD1	TRBJ2-3	TRBV12-5	TGTGCTAGTGGGACGGGACAGGTTAGCACAGATACGCAGTATTTT	CASGTGQVSTDTQYF
-	TRBD1	TRBJ1-2	TRBV5-1	TGCGCCAGCAGCTTCGGACAGGGGGCATTCTATGGCTACACCTTC	CASSFGQGAFYGYTF
once	TRBD1	TRBJ1-2	TRBV5-6	TGTGCCAGCAGTCAAAGGCAGGGGGTCTATGGCTACACCTTC	CASSQRQGVYGYTF
-	-	TRBJ2-1	TRBV5-1	TGCGCCAGCAGCATTCCTCGCCCGGGGAATGAGCAGTTCTTC	CASSIPRPGNEQFF
once	TRBD1	TRBJ1-4	TRBV27	TGTGCCAGCAGTGGGACAGGGGGAAGACTTGCTAATGAAAAACTGTTTTTT	CASSGTGGRLANEKLFF
-	-	TRBJ2-1	TRBV5-6	TGTGCCAGCAGCTCGTTCGGGGGGCTGGAGGGAGCGAATGAGCAGTTCTTC	CASSSFGGLEGANEQFF
-	-	TRBJ2-5	TRBV5-1	TGCGCCAGCAGCTTGGAGGGGACTCAAGAGACCCAGTACTTC	CASSLEGTQETQYF
-	TRBD2	TRBJ2-5	TRBV5-1	TGCGCCAGCAGAGGGCTAGCGGTTCAAGAGACCCAGTACTTC	CASRGLAVQETQYF
-	TRBD2	TRBJ2-3	TRBV28	TGTGCCAGCAGTCGGGCTTACGGGACTAGCGGGAGAAGCCCAGATACGCAGTATTTT	CASSRAYGTSGRSPDTQYF
-	-	TRBJ1-6	TRBV6-6	TGTGCCAGCAGCGGGGGAAACTATAATTCACCCCTCCACTTT	CASSGGNYNSPLHF
few	-	TRBJ1-3	TRBV5-6	TGTGCCAGCAGCTTGGTAAGCCGGAGCACCATATATTTT	CASSLVSRSTIYF
-	-	TRBJ2-2	TRBV2	TGTGCCAGCAATCTTGGGAATGAGGGATACACCGGGGAGCTGTTTTTT	CASNLGNEGYTGELFF
-	TRBD1	TRBJ2-7	TRBV7-9	TGTGCCAGCAGCCCCCCTGACAGGGGAACCTACGAGCAGTACTTC	CASSPPDRGTYEQYF